These 17 T cell receptor beta chains were all obtained from the same sample, sequenced in a study of T-cell memory formation after mild COVID-19. A single record per CDR3 protein comes from TCRdb applying MiXCR to the 5' RACE reads. Among tens of thousands of distinct CDR3 sequences listed, 25% were seen once. The specimen sequenced was PBMCs or a T cell subset sorted from them (not recorded which). The receptors shown here come from a man younger than 30 who had mild COVID-19 (a few samples of this study predate the infection). Cell type and time point are not known.

The chain couples TRBV10-3 to TRBJ1-2; weak D call: TRBD1 (5 bases). From germline, CDR1 is ENHRY and CDR2 SYGVKD. V lost 3 bases, J lost 2 bases, and 19 bases lay in between. CDR3 length: 17 amino acids. The CDR3 DNA is TGTGCCATCAGTGACCCACCAGGAGGGGAATTAAACTATGGCTACACCTTC. This sequence encodes CAISDPPGGELNYGYTF.

There are a few counts of this clonotype. The chain links TRBV6-5 to TRBJ2-1; D may be TRBD2 (5 bases). Germline CDR1 and CDR2: MNHEY and SVGAGI. The CDR3 has 13 residues. Trimming took 10 bases from V and 8 from J, leaving 18 bases between them. The CDR3 nucleotides read TGTGCCACCGTCGGACTTCGGGGTCATGAGCAGTTCTTC. Translation: CATVGLRGHEQFF.

This clonotype has just a few counts. V usage is TRBV18 and J usage is TRBJ2-7; no definite D call. The germline V gene encodes CDR1 KGHSH and CDR2 LQKENI. V was clipped by 0 bases and J by 3 bases, with 6 bases between them. CDR3 length: 13 amino acids. In DNA form, the CDR3 reads TGTGCCAGCTCACCACCTCATAGCTACGAGCAGTACGTC. It codes for CASSPPHSYEQYV.

The chain recombines TRBV6-6 with TRBJ2-5, with 7 bases fitting TRBD1. Germline V CDR1 and CDR2: MNHNY, SVGAGI (reference sequence). With V trimmed by 8 bases and J by 4 bases, 13 bases remained unmatched. The CDR3 sequence is 15 residues long. CDR3 DNA sequence: TGTGCCAGCGAGGGGGCCGGGGTGATCAGAGAGACCCAGTACTTC. Its translation: CASEGAGVIRETQYF.

This clonotype was observed a handful of times. The rearrangement uses TRBV27 and TRBJ2-1, with TRBD2 matching over 12 bases. Trimming took 5 bases from V and 7 from J; bases not matched to a gene: 6. Per germline, CDR1 MNHEY and CDR2 SMNVEV (reference sequence). The CDR3 extends over 15 amino acids. CDR3 bases: TGTGCCAGCAGTACCCCTAGCGGGGGGGTGAATGAGCAGTTCTTC. This codes for CASSTPSGGVNEQFF.

This clonotype turned up a few times. This chain links TRBV7-9 with TRBJ1-6; D perhaps matches TRBD1 (6 bases). The CDR3 sequence is 14 residues long. CDR1 is SEHNR, CDR2 FQNEAQ, per germline (reference sequence). V lost 6 bases, J lost 8 bases, and 14 bases lay in between. CDR3 protein: CASRLDSRDSPLHF. CDR3 coding DNA: TGTGCCAGCAGACTGGACAGTAGAGATTCACCCCTCCACTTT.

The rearrangement links TRBV29-1 to TRBJ2-7; TRBD2 is a possible D gene (7 bases). CDR1 and CDR2 from the germline V gene are SQVTM and ANQGSEA. V was cut by 6 bases and J by 6 bases, with 12 bases left in between. The CDR3 runs to 11 residues. The CDR3 coding sequence is TGCAGCGTGGGGCGGGGGCGCGAGCAGTACTTC. Its protein product is CSVGRGREQYF.

The V gene is TRBV4-1, the J gene TRBJ2-2; D unclear. Trimming removed 0 bases from V and 7 bases from J, with 9 bases in between. Germline lookup yields CDR1 MGHRA and CDR2 YSYEKL. CDR3 size: 14 residues. CDR3 residues: CASSQEPSLGELFF. In nucleotides, the CDR3 is TGCGCCAGCAGCCAAGAGCCTTCGCTCGGGGAGCTGTTTTTT.

The chain has TRBV19 and TRBJ2-1; D not resolved. V was trimmed by 3 bases and J by 0 bases, leaving 9 bases between them. The V gene's germline CDR1 is LNHDA and CDR2 SQIVND (reference sequence). CDR3 length: 15 residues. The CDR3 spells CASSMFRSSYNEQFF. Written as DNA, the CDR3 is TGTGCCAGTAGTATGTTTCGTAGCTCCTACAATGAGCAGTTCTTC.

This clonotype was seen a few times. This chain uses TRBV29-1 with TRBJ2-3; the D is unclear. This CDR3 is 14 amino acids long. Deletions cut 1 base from V and 4 bases from J, with 12 bases between. Per germline, CDR1 SQVTM and CDR2 ANQGSEA. CDR3 amino acids: CSVEAGGISDTQYF. For the CDR3, the DNA is TGCAGCGTTGAAGCAGGTGGGATCTCAGATACGCAGTATTTT.

This clonotype was counted ten times or more. V gene TRBV6-1 combines with J gene TRBJ2-2; D remains ambiguous. Trimming took 0 bases from V and 3 from J, leaving 2 bases between them. Germline V gene lookup returns CDR1 MNHNS and CDR2 SASEGT. This CDR3 spans 13 amino acids. The CDR3 region is CASSEADTGELFF. For the CDR3, the DNA is TGTGCCAGCAGTGAAGCGGACACCGGGGAGCTGTTTTTT.

J is TRBJ1-1 and V is TRBV4-1; perhaps TRBD1 as D (5 bases). V was shortened by 4 bases and J by 4 bases, with 13 bases between the two germline ends. The CDR3 is made up of 14 amino acids. Germline CDR1 is MGHRA and CDR2 is YSYEKL. The CDR3 loop reads CASSRGGEVTEAFF. CDR3 DNA: TGCGCCAGCAGCCGGGGGGGAGAGGTCACTGAAGCTTTCTTT.

This clonotype appeared a few times. The chain is built from TRBV6-2 or TRBV6-3 and TRBJ2-1; 7 bases align to TRBD1. This CDR3 has 15 amino acids. Germline assignment: CDR1 MNHEY and CDR2 SVGEGT. V shed 3 bases and J 3 bases; nucleotides not matched to a gene: 5. The CDR3 loop reads CASSYSDRVYNEQFF. CDR3 sequence (DNA): TGTGCCAGCAGTTATTCCGACAGGGTCTACAATGAGCAGTTCTTC.

The rearrangement links TRBV12-3 or TRBV12-4 to TRBJ2-7; perhaps TRBD2 as D (6 bases). The CDR3 extends over 14 amino acids. Trimming stripped 7 bases from V and 0 bases from J, with 13 bases between. The CDR3 sequence: CASTPDGSSYEQYF. The CDR3 DNA sequence: TGTGCCAGCACCCCAGACGGGAGCTCCTACGAGCAGTACTTC.

This rearrangement joins TRBV5-1 to TRBJ2-3, with D unresolved. CDR1 SGHRS and CDR2 YFSETQ come from the germline V gene. V gave up 7 bases and J gave up 2 bases, with 14 bases separating them. This CDR3 has 14 amino acids. DNA for the CDR3: TGCGCCAGCGCACCCCCCGAAGTCACAGATACGCAGTATTTT. It encodes CASAPPEVTDTQYF. Looking up the rest from reference TRBV5-1 and TRBJ2-3 gives the full variable domain: KAGVTQTPRYLIKTRGQQVTLSCSPISGHRSVSWYQQTPGQGLQFLFEYFSETQRNKGNFPGRFSGRQFSNSRSEMNVSTLELGDSALYLCASAPPEVTDTQYFGPGTRLTVL.

The table lists this clonotype with a few counts. The chain couples TRBV12-3 or TRBV12-4 to TRBJ2-3, with D perhaps matching TRBD2 (5 bases). CDR3 size: 15 residues. Between the trimmed V and J ends, which lost 3 bases and 5 bases, there was a span of 15 bases. The CDR3 nucleotides are TGTGCCAGCAGTTTGAGTGGCGGGCCAGGAGATACGCAGTATTTT. Translating gives CASSLSGGPGDTQYF.

The J gene is TRBJ2-1, the V gene TRBV4-1; 8 bases map to TRBD1. The CDR3 covers 15 residues. The junction had 6 bases not matched to a gene; V was cut back by 5 bases and J by 3 bases. Looked up from germline, CDR1 is MGHRA and CDR2 is YSYEKL. CDR3 coding DNA: TGCGCCAGCAGCTCGGTCGGACAGGGCTACAATGAGCAGTTCTTC. Its translation: CASSSVGQGYNEQFF.